This T cell receptor beta chain was observed in a study of OX40 agonist ivuxolimab in advanced cancers. Findings of the study overall: CD4+ and CD8+ blood T cells expanded clonally by week 6 at 0.1 to 3.0 mg/kg. Low normalized T-cell clonal expansion also characterized some of the nonresponders.

Using immunoSEQ multiplex PCR, the repertoire was profiled, and TCRdb retains in-frame clones only, with some absent. Of 80,000 or so clones in the sample, more than 85% were seen once. For this clone: Its antigen remains unknown.

This sequence originates from an adult with an advanced solid tumor such as melanoma, head and neck, liver or kidney cancer. The sequencing used CD4+ or CD8+ T cells sorted from blood, collected in a trial of the OX40 agonist ivuxolimab.

CDR3 DNA sequence: TGTGCCAGCAGCTTGGATTTGGACACTGAAGCTTTCTTT. It translates to CASSLDLDTEAFF. The chain combines TRBV5-4 with TRBJ1-1, with D unresolved. CDR1 and CDR2 (germline): SGHNT, YYREEE (reference sequence). The CDR3 totals 13 residues. Between the trimmed V and J ends, which lost 0 bases and 3 bases, there was a span of 6 bases.